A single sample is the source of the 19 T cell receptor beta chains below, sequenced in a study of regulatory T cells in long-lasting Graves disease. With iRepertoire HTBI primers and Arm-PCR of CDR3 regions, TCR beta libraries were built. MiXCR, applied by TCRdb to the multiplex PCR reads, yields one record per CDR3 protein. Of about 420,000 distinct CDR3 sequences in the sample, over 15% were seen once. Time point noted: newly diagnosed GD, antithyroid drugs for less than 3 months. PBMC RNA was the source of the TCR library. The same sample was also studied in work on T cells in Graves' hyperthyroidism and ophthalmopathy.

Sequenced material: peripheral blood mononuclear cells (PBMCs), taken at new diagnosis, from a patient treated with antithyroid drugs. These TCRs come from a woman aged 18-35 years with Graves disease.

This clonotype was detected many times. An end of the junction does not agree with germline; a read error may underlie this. This CDR3 reads CASTLIGRAGRTEAFF. CDR3 DNA sequence: TGTGCCAGCACCTTAATAGGCAGGGCAGGCAGGACTGAAGCTTTCTTT. The chain couples TRBV11-2 to TRBJ1-1; the D gene is possibly TRBD1 (5 bases). From germline, CDR1 is SGHAT and CDR2 FQNNGV. The length of the CDR3 is 16 residues. The full variable domain, rest sourced from reference TRBV11-2 and TRBJ1-1, is EAGVAQSPRYKIIEKRQSVAFWCNPISGHATLYWYQQILGQGPKLLIQFQNNGVVDDSQLPKDRFSAERLKGVDSTLKIQPAKLEDSAVYLCASTLIGRAGRTEAFFGQGTRLTVV.

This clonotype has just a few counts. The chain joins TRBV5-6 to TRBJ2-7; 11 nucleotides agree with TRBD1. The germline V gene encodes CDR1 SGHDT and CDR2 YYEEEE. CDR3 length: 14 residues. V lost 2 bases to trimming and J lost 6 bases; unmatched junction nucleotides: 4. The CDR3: CASSFGTGGFEQYF. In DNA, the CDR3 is TGTGCCAGCAGCTTTGGGACAGGGGGTTTCGAGCAGTACTTC.

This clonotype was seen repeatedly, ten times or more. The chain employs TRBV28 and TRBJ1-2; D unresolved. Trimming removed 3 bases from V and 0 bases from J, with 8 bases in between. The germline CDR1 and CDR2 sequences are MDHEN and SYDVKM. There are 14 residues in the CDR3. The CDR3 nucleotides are TGTGCCAGCAGTTTGGGATACCCTAACTATGGCTACACCTTC. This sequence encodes CASSLGYPNYGYTF.

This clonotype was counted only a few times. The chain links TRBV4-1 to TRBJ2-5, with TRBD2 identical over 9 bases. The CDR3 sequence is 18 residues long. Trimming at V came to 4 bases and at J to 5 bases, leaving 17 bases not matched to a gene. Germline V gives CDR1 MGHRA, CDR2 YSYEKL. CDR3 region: CASSPKTGTSNRGETQYF. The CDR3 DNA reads TGCGCCAGCAGCCCGAAGACCGGGACTAGCAATAGGGGGGAGACCCAGTACTTC.

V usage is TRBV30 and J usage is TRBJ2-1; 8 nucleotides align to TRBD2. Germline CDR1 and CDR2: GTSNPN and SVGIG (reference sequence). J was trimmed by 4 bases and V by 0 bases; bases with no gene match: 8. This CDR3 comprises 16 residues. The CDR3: CAWSVLTSGAYNEQFF. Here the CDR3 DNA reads TGTGCCTGGAGTGTACTCACTAGCGGTGCTTACAATGAGCAGTTCTTC.

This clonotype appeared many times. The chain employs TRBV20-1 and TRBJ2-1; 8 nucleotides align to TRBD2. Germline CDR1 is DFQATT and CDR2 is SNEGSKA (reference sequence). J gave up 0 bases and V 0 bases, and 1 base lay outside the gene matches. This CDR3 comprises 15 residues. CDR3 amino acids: CSARDGTSSYNEQFF. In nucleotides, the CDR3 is TGCAGTGCTAGAGATGGGACTAGCTCCTACAATGAGCAGTTCTTC.

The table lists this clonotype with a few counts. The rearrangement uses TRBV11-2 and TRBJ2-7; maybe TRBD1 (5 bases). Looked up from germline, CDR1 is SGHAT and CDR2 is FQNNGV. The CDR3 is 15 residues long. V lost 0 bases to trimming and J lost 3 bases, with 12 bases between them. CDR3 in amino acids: CASSLERGIGYEQYF. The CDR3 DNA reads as TGTGCCAGCAGCTTAGAAAGGGGTATAGGCTACGAGCAGTACTTC.

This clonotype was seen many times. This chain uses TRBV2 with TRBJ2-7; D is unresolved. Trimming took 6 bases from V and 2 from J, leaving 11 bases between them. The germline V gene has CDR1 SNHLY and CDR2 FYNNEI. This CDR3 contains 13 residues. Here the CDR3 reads CASRSRPPYEQYF. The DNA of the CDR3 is TGTGCCAGCAGGTCCAGGCCCCCCTACGAGCAGTACTTC.

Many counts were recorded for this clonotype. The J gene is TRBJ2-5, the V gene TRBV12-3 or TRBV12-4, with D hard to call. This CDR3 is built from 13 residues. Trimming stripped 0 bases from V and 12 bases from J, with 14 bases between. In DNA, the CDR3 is TGTGCCAGCAGTTTAGCGCATAGTTCCTGGGAGTACTTC. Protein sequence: CASSLAHSSWEYF.

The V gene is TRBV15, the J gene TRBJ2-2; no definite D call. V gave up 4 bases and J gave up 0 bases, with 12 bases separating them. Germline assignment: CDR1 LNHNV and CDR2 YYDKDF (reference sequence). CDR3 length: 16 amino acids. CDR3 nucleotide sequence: TGTGCCACCAGCACCGCCCATCCTACGAACACCGGGGAGCTGTTTTTT. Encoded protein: CATSTAHPTNTGELFF.

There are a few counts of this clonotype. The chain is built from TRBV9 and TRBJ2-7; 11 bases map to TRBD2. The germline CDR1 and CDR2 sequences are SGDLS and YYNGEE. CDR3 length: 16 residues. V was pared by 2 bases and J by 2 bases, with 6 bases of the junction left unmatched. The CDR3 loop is CASSVTSGSRAYEQYF. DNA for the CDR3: TGTGCCAGCAGCGTTACTAGCGGGAGTAGAGCCTACGAGCAGTACTTC.

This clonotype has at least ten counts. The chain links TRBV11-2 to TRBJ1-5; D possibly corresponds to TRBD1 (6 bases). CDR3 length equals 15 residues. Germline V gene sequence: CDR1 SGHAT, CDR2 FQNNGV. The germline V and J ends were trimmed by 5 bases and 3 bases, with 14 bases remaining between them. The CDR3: CASSPLTGINQPQHF. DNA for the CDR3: TGTGCCAGCAGCCCACTGACAGGCATCAATCAGCCCCAGCATTTT.

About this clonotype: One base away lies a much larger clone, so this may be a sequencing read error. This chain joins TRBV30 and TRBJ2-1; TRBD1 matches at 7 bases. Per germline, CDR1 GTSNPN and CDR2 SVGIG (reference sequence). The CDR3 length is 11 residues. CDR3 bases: TGTGCCTGCCACAGGGGTAATGAGCCGTTCTTC. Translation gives CACHRGNEPFF.

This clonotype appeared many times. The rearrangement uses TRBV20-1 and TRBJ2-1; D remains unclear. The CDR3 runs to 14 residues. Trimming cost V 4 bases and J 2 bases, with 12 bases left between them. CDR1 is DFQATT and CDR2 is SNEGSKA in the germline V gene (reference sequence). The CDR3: CSATDPHAYNEQFF. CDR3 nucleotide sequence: TGCAGTGCTACAGATCCTCACGCCTACAATGAGCAGTTCTTC.

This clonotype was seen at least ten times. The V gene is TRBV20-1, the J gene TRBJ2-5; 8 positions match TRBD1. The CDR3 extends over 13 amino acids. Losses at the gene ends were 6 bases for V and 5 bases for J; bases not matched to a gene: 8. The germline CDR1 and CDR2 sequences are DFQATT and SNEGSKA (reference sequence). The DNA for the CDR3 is TGCAGTGCCACGCAGGGGGCTAGGGAGACCCAGTACTTC. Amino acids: CSATQGARETQYF.

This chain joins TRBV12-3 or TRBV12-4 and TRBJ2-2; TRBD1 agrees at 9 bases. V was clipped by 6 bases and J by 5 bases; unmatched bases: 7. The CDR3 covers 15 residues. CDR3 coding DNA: TGTGCCAGCAGCACACGGACAGGGGTGACCGGGGAGCTGTTTTTT. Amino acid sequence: CASSTRTGVTGELFF.

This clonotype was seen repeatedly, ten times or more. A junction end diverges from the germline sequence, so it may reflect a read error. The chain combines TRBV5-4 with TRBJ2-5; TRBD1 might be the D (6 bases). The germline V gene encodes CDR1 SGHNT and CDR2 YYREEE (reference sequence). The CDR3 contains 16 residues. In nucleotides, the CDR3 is TGTGCCAGCAGCTTGGAGGGGGACCCTGCGCAAGGGACCCAGTACTTC. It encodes CASSLEGDPAQGTQYF.

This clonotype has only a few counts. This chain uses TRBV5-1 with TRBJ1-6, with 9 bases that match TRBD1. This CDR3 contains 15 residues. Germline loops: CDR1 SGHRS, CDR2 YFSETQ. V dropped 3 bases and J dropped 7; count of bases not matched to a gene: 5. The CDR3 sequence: CASSSLDRGNSPLHF. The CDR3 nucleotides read TGCGCCAGCAGCTCCTTGGACAGGGGAAATTCACCCCTCCACTTT. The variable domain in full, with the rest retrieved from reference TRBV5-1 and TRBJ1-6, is KAGVTQTPRYLIKTRGQQVTLSCSPISGHRSVSWYQQTPGQGLQFLFEYFSETQRNKGNFPGRFSGRQFSNSRSEMNVSTLELGDSALYLCASSSLDRGNSPLHFGNGTRLTVT.

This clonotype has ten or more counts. CDR3 DNA: TGTGCCAGCAGCCAAGAACACACCGACTCCTACAATGAGCAGTTCTTC. This translates into CASSQEHTDSYNEQFF. The J gene is TRBJ2-1, the V gene TRBV3-1; D not resolved. The V gene lost 0 bases and the J gene lost 0 bases, with 9 bases spanning the gap. There are 16 residues in the CDR3. Per germline, CDR1 LGHDT and CDR2 YNNKEL (reference sequence).